A single sample gave rise to the 16 T cell receptor beta chains below, sequenced in a study of blood T cell repertoires in COVID-19. Repertoires were generated with immunoSEQ multiplex PCR, while TCRdb's copy carries only in-frame clones and drops some. The sample has 50,000 or so clones, roughly 84% seen once. The sample was peripheral blood. Source of these receptors: a man between 70 and 80 years old with acute or convalescent COVID-19.

The chain links TRBV9 to TRBJ2-2, with D perhaps matching TRBD1 (5 bases). This CDR3 is 16 amino acids long. V lost 0 bases to trimming and J lost 4 bases, with 13 bases between them. CDR1 SGDLS and CDR2 YYNGEE come from the germline V gene. The CDR3 DNA reads as TGTGCCAGCAGCGTAGGGGGCAGCTCGGGCACCGGGGAGCTGTTTTTT. Protein product: CASSVGGSSGTGELFF.

The chain carries TRBV3-1 (or the pseudogene TRBV3-2) and TRBJ2-1; tentatively, D is TRBD1 (6 bases). Germline CDR1 reads LGHDT; CDR2 reads YNNKEL (reference sequence). The V gene lost 0 bases and the J gene lost 2 bases, with 14 bases spanning the gap. The CDR3 contains 17 residues. The CDR3 sequence: CASSQDRAGAAYNEQFF. In DNA form, the CDR3 reads TGTGCCAGCAGCCAAGATAGGGCAGGGGCCGCCTACAATGAGCAGTTCTTC.

The chain carries TRBV5-1 and TRBJ1-6; 10 nucleotides agree with TRBD1. CDR1 and CDR2 from the germline V gene are SGHRS and YFSETQ. CDR3 length: 17 residues. Trimming removed 2 bases from V and 9 bases from J; junction bases left unmatched: 11. The chain's CDR3 is CASSLSGTGAGGSPLHF. CDR3 bases: TGCGCCAGCAGCTTATCCGGGACAGGGGCCGGGGGTTCACCCCTCCACTTT.

This chain uses TRBV9 with TRBJ2-5, with a possible D match to TRBD2 (6 bases). The V gene lost 5 bases and the J gene lost 2 bases, with 10 bases spanning the gap. The CDR3 is 13 amino acids. Germline CDR1 and CDR2: SGDLS and YYNGEE. CDR3 sequence: CASSIGLQETQYF. The CDR3 nucleotides read TGTGCCAGCAGTATTGGACTACAAGAGACCCAGTACTTC. The whole variable domain, filled in from reference TRBV9 and TRBJ2-5, reads DSGVTQTPKHLITATGQRVTLRCSPRSGDLSVYWYQQSLDQGLQFLIQYYNGEERAKGNILERFSAQQFPDLHSELNLSSLELGDSALYFCASSIGLQETQYFGPGTRLLVL.

This clone was found a few times. This sequence joins TRBV2 and TRBJ2-1, with TRBD1 identical over 7 bases. This CDR3 is built from 15 residues. CDR1 and CDR2 from the germline V gene are SNHLY and FYNNEI. V lost 7 bases and J lost 0; bases outside the gene matches: 6. The CDR3 region is CASTDRASSYNEQFF. In nucleotides, the CDR3 is TGTGCCAGCACCGACAGGGCCTCCTCCTACAATGAGCAGTTCTTC.

This clone was detected once. The V call is TRBV6-5, the J call TRBJ1-1, with D unclear. This CDR3 contains 15 residues. CDR1 and CDR2 from the germline V gene are MNHEY and SVGAGI. V lost 6 bases to trimming and J lost 5 bases, with 19 bases between them. The CDR3 reads CASSREGYSRTEAFF. The CDR3 region has the DNA TGTGCCAGCAGCCGGGAAGGTTATAGTAGGACTGAAGCTTTCTTT.

This chain links TRBV5-1 with TRBJ1-5; D not resolved. This CDR3 has 16 amino acids. The V end lost 1 base, the J end lost 3 bases, and 14 bases lay between the germline ends. From germline, CDR1 is SGHRS and CDR2 YFSETQ. The CDR3 sequence is CASSLSPGGPNQPQHF. In nucleotides, the CDR3 is TGCGCCAGCAGCTTGTCACCAGGAGGGCCCAATCAGCCCCAGCATTTT. Full variable domain (rest looked up from reference TRBV5-1 and TRBJ1-5): KAGVTQTPRYLIKTRGQQVTLSCSPISGHRSVSWYQQTPGQGLQFLFEYFSETQRNKGNFPGRFSGRQFSNSRSEMNVSTLELGDSALYLCASSLSPGGPNQPQHFGDGTRLSIL.

This chain joins TRBV10-3 and TRBJ1-2; TRBD1 matches 9 bases. CDR1 is ENHRY and CDR2 is SYGVKD in the germline V gene. This CDR3 region has 15 residues. The trim removed 3 bases at V and 3 bases at J, leaving 5 bases unmatched. CDR3 in DNA: TGTGCCATCAGTGAAAGGACAGGGGATGACTATGGCTACACCTTC. It specifies CAISERTGDDYGYTF.

This clone was seen more than once but under ten times. The gene calls are TRBV12-3 or TRBV12-4 and TRBJ2-2; D unclear. The V and J ends lost 5 bases and 7 bases respectively, with 11 bases between them. The CDR3 is 13 residues long. CDR3 region: CASSPRLGGELFF. CDR3 sequence (DNA): TGTGCCAGCAGTCCCAGGCTCGGCGGGGAGCTGTTTTTT.

V usage is TRBV5-8 and J usage is TRBJ1-2, with 7 bases fitting TRBD1. J lost 8 bases, V lost 2 bases, and 9 bases had no gene match. The CDR3 loop spans 14 amino acids. Germline lookup yields CDR1 SGHTS and CDR2 YDEGEE. For the CDR3, the DNA is TGTGCCAGCAGCTTAGACAGGGAGGTTGGCGGCTACACCTTC. It encodes CASSLDREVGGYTF.

As concerns this clone: Compared with germline, one end of the junction differs, possibly owing to a read error. The chain has TRBV24-1 and TRBJ1-1; unclear D gene. CDR3 length: 13 amino acids. Germline V gene sequence: CDR1 KGHDR, CDR2 SFDVKD. The CDR3 nucleotides are TGTGCCGCCAGTGATGCTCCGGGTCTTGGGGCTTTCTTT. Its translation: CAASDAPGLGAFF.

This rearrangement joins TRBV11-3 to TRBJ2-3; 8 positions agree with TRBD2. From germline, CDR1 is SGHNT and CDR2 YENEEA. With 5 bases clipped from V and 2 bases from J, the junction kept 6 bases outside the gene matches. This CDR3 region has 15 residues. The DNA for the CDR3 is TGTGCCAGCAGCCTGCGGGGGGCGGACACAGATACGCAGTATTTT. This encodes CASSLRGADTDTQYF.

V gene TRBV30 combines with J gene TRBJ2-2, with TRBD2 matching over 11 bases. With 0 bases clipped from V and 0 bases from J, the junction kept 9 bases outside the gene matches. This CDR3 spans 19 amino acids. Germline CDR1 is GTSNPN and CDR2 is SVGIG (reference sequence). The CDR3 DNA reads TGTGCCTGGAGTGTACTAGGGCTAGCGGGAGGACCGAACACCGGGGAGCTGTTTTTT. Residues: CAWSVLGLAGGPNTGELFF.

This clone was counted between two and nine times. The CDR3 DNA reads TGTGCCTGGAGTGTAATGAGGGGGTTGCTGTTTTTT. Translation: CAWSVMRGLLFF. V usage is TRBV30 and J usage is TRBJ1-4; D is perhaps TRBD1 (6 bases). The CDR3 runs 12 residues. From germline, CDR1 is GTSNPN and CDR2 SVGIG (reference sequence). Trimming removed 0 bases from V and 14 bases from J, with 13 bases in between.

This sequence joins TRBV7-3 and TRBJ1-2, with D possibly TRBD1 on 6 matching bases. The V end lost 4 bases, the J end lost 1 base, and 10 bases lay between the germline ends. The CDR3 has 14 amino acids. CDR1 SGHTA and CDR2 FQGTGA come from the germline V gene. The CDR3 protein is CASSSGHNNYGYTF. In DNA form, the CDR3 reads TGTGCCAGCAGCTCGGGACATAATAACTATGGCTACACCTTC.

The chain recombines TRBV10-3 with TRBJ1-4; the D gene is possibly TRBD1 (5 bases). The germline V gene encodes CDR1 ENHRY and CDR2 SYGVKD. This CDR3 contains 15 residues. Between the trimmed V and J ends, which lost 8 bases and 8 bases, there was a span of 21 bases. The CDR3 DNA follows: TGTGCCATCGGGGGATACGGGGGAGGTCAGGAAAAACTGTTTTTT. Amino acids: CAIGGYGGGQEKLFF.